These T cell receptor beta chains were read from a single sample in a study of identical twins. TCRdb called the 5' RACE reads again in MiXCR, with one record for every CDR3 protein. The sample includes just over 450,000 distinct CDR3 sequences, 14% of them seen just once. These data are also associated with another study on yellow fever vaccine responses in identical twins.

The material sequenced was CD4+ T cells sorted from blood. These TCRs come from a woman aged 18-29 years in good health. Both conserved end residues are part of each CDR3. D genes are given only for firm matches. Rows may omit the clone size; those that give it use once, few, many or a size class.

V	J	D	size	DNA	CDR3
TRBV7-8	TRBJ2-3	-	few	TGTGCCAGCAGCCCAGAGGACGGTTACACAGATACGCAGTATTTT	CASSPEDGYTDTQYF
TRBV11-2	TRBJ2-1	TRBD2	few	TGTGCCAGCAGCTTAGTGCGGGGGGGCAGGCACAATGAGCAGTTCTTC	CASSLVRGGRHNEQFF
TRBV28	TRBJ2-7	TRBD2	few	TGTGCCAGCACCTCTAGCGGGAGATCTATCTACGAGCAGTACTTC	CASTSSGRSIYEQYF
TRBV27	TRBJ1-1	-	few	TGTGCCAGCAGTTTTCAGGTGAACACTGAAGCTTTCTTT	CASSFQVNTEAFF
TRBV10-3	TRBJ2-1	-	many	TGTGCCATCAGTGTTCAAGGGCCGGGCGGTATGTTTGAGCAGTTCTTC	CAISVQGPGGMFEQFF
TRBV12-3/TRBV12-4	TRBJ1-6	-	-	TGTGCCAGCCTCACCAGCTCCTATAATTCACCCCTCCACTTT	CASLTSSYNSPLHF
TRBV7-2	TRBJ2-1	-	-	TGTGCCAGCAGCCCGGAATACAATGAGCAGTTCTTC	CASSPEYNEQFF
TRBV29-1	TRBJ2-2	TRBD2	-	TGCAGCGTTCCTAGCGGGAGAGGGGTCGGGGAGCTGTTTTTT	CSVPSGRGVGELFF
TRBV5-6	TRBJ2-6	TRBD1	-	TGTGCCAGCAGCCTCGGGACAGGGTCATCCTCTGGGGCCAACGTCCTGACTTTC	CASSLGTGSSSGANVLTF
TRBV5-1	TRBJ2-7	-	-	TGCGCCAGCAGCTTGGACGGGATCAGCTCCTACGAGCAGTACTTC	CASSLDGISSYEQYF
TRBV6-5	TRBJ2-5	-	-	TGTGCCAGCAGTTCACCGGGACAAGCTACGGGGAAGACCCAGTACTTC	CASSSPGQATGKTQYF
TRBV28	TRBJ1-5	-	-	TGTGCCAGCAGCCCAGACAGGTTGGAGGATCAGCCCCAGCATTTT	CASSPDRLEDQPQHF
TRBV7-2	TRBJ2-1	TRBD2	few	TGTGCCAGCAGCGTTTTAGCGGGGGGTGTCTTTGAGCAGTTCTTC	CASSVLAGGVFEQFF
TRBV15	TRBJ2-1	-	few	TGTGCCACCAGCAGAGATGATAGCTTCGACAATGAGCAGTTCTTC	CATSRDDSFDNEQFF
TRBV6-5	TRBJ2-7	TRBD2	few	TGTGCCAGCAGTTACCAAGCGCTAGCGGGGGGGCAGGACGAGCAGTACTTC	CASSYQALAGGQDEQYF
TRBV20-1	TRBJ2-7	TRBD2	-	TGCAGTGCTAGAGATGGGACTAGCGGAACCTACGAGCAGTACTTC	CSARDGTSGTYEQYF
TRBV7-2	TRBJ1-2	-	-	TGTGCCAGCAGCTTAGCGGACTATGGCTACACCTTC	CASSLADYGYTF
TRBV7-2	TRBJ1-1	TRBD1	few	TGTGCCAGCAGCGCCCGGGACAGGGGGAAGTCTGAAGCTTTCTTT	CASSARDRGKSEAFF
TRBV6-6	TRBJ1-4	-	-	TGTGCCAGCAAGGCAAGGGGGGCCGAAAAACTGTTTTTT	CASKARGAEKLFF
TRBV20-1	TRBJ2-7	TRBD2	-	TGCAGTGCTGGCCCCAGGGTGCTAGCGGGAGGGTCCTACGAGCAGTACTTC	CSAGPRVLAGGSYEQYF
TRBV10-3	TRBJ2-5	-	few	TGTGCCATCAGTGGCCCTGGAGAGACCCAGTACTTC	CAISGPGETQYF
TRBV20-1	TRBJ2-3	TRBD2	-	TGCAGTGTTCCGACTAGCGGGGGGGCCAAGGCAGATACGCAGTATTTT	CSVPTSGGAKADTQYF
TRBV6-2/TRBV6-3	TRBJ2-1	TRBD2	-	TGTGCCAGCAGCCCTCTTAGACTAGCGGGAGAGGGGTTCTACAATGAGCAGTTCTTC	CASSPLRLAGEGFYNEQFF
TRBV20-1	TRBJ2-5	-	many	TGCAGTGCTAGAAGGCTCAGGGTGGGCGAGACCCAGTACTTC	CSARRLRVGETQYF
TRBV29-1	TRBJ2-1	TRBD1	-	TGCAGCGTTGAATTTCTTGCGAGGGGGCCCAACAATGAGCAGTTCTTC	CSVEFLARGPNNEQFF
TRBV19	TRBJ2-7	-	-	TGTGCCACCTCCGTCGGGAAAGCCTACGAGCAGTACTTC	CATSVGKAYEQYF
TRBV20-1	TRBJ2-3	-	-	TGCAGTGCTAGAGGGGCCGGGGGCAAGAGCACAGATACGCAGTATTTT	CSARGAGGKSTDTQYF
TRBV18	TRBJ2-1	TRBD2	-	TGTGCCAGCTCACCCGCGGCTAGCGGCTCCTACAATGAGCAGTTCTTC	CASSPAASGSYNEQFF
TRBV5-1	TRBJ2-7	-	many	TGCGCCAGCAGTTCCGAACCACTAGCTTCCTACGAGCAGTACTTC	CASSSEPLASYEQYF
TRBV28	TRBJ1-1	TRBD1	-	TGTGCCAGCAGTCCCATCGGACAGGGCATGAACACTGAAGCTTTCTTT	CASSPIGQGMNTEAFF
TRBV12-3/TRBV12-4	TRBJ2-3	-	-	TGTGCCAGCAGTTTGGGCAGGGGCCCCCCAGATACGCAGTATTTT	CASSLGRGPPDTQYF
TRBV28	TRBJ1-6	TRBD1	-	TGTGCCAGCATTAGACAGGGGCAATATTCACCCCTCCACTTT	CASIRQGQYSPLHF
TRBV20-1	TRBJ2-2	-	few	TGCAGTGCTCCAAGGAACACCGGGGAGCTGTTTTTT	CSAPRNTGELFF
TRBV12-3/TRBV12-4	TRBJ2-2	-	many	TGTGCCAGCAGGTTCACCGGGGAGCTGTTTTTT	CASRFTGELFF
TRBV20-1	TRBJ2-7	TRBD1	-	TGCAGTGCTACCAGACAGGGGGCGTATCAGTACTTC	CSATRQGAYQYF
TRBV5-1	TRBJ2-5	-	-	TGCGCCAGCAGCTTGCGGGGCGGAGTACAAGAGACCCAGTACTTC	CASSLRGGVQETQYF
TRBV5-5	TRBJ2-2	TRBD1	many	TGTGCCAGCAGCTTGGCATGGACAGGGGCCGGGGAGCTGTTTTTT	CASSLAWTGAGELFF
TRBV9	TRBJ2-7	-	-	TGTGCCAGCAGCTCATTGAACGGGGTCGAGCAGTACTTC	CASSSLNGVEQYF
TRBV3-1	TRBJ2-1	TRBD2	many	TGTGCCAGCAGCGGAGGAAAGCGGGGCAATGAGCAGTTCTTC	CASSGGKRGNEQFF
TRBV19	TRBJ2-7	TRBD2	-	TGTGCCAGTAGTGTCGTGGCGGGGGGATCCTACGAGCAGTACTTC	CASSVVAGGSYEQYF
TRBV20-1	TRBJ2-1	TRBD2	few	TGCAGTGCTCTTGGACTAGTACGGGTCAACAATGAGCAGTTCTTC	CSALGLVRVNNEQFF
TRBV2	TRBJ2-7	-	-	TGTGCCAGCAGGTTCAGGTCCTACGAGCAGTACTTC	CASRFRSYEQYF
TRBV20-1	TRBJ2-1	-	few	TGCAGTGCTAGGCGGAGAACCTCTGAGCAGTTCTTC	CSARRRTSEQFF
TRBV5-1	TRBJ2-1	TRBD2	-	TGCGCCAGCAGCTTGTTCACTAGCGGGATCTCCTACAATGAGCAGTTCTTC	CASSLFTSGISYNEQFF
TRBV10-3	TRBJ2-2	TRBD1	few	TGTGCCATCGGGGCAGGGGGTCAGAGCTATACCGGGGAGCTGTTTTTT	CAIGAGGQSYTGELFF
TRBV12-3/TRBV12-4	TRBJ2-3	-	many	TGTGCCAGCAGCCGAGACAGCCGATTTGACTCGCTGACTAGCACAGATACGCAGTATTTT	CASSRDSRFDSLTSTDTQYF
TRBV9	TRBJ1-3	-	-	TGTGCCAGCAGCGTAGAGTTTTCAGGGACTGGAAACACCATATATTTT	CASSVEFSGTGNTIYF
TRBV12-3/TRBV12-4	TRBJ2-2	-	-	TGTGCCAGCACCCGGGGCCTCCGAGCGAACACCGGGGAGCTGTTTTTT	CASTRGLRANTGELFF
TRBV29-1	TRBJ2-1	TRBD2	few	TGCAGCGTTGCCGCAGGGACTAGCGGGTGGAATGAGCAGTTCTTC	CSVAAGTSGWNEQFF
TRBV9	TRBJ2-2	TRBD1	few	TGTGCCAGCCGGAGACAGGGTGGCACCGGGGAGCTGTTTTTT	CASRRQGGTGELFF
TRBV28	TRBJ2-5	-	few	TGTGCCAGCAGTTTTACGGGGAATCGTCAAAAGACCCAGTACTTC	CASSFTGNRQKTQYF
TRBV5-1	TRBJ2-5	-	few	TGCGCCAGCAGCTTGGTTGGGGACGGACAAGAGACCCAGTACTTC	CASSLVGDGQETQYF